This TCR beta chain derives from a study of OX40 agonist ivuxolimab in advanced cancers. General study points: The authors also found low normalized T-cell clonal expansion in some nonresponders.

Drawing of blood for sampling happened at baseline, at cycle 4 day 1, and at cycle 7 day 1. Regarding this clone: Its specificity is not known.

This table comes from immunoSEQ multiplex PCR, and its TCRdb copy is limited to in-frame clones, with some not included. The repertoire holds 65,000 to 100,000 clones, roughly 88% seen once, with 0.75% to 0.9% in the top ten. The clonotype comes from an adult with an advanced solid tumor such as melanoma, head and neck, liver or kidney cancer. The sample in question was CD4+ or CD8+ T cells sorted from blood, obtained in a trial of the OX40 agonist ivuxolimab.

In DNA, the CDR3 is TGCGCCAGCAGCTTGGACGGGACTAGCGGAGGGCAGTACTTC. Translation gives CASSLDGTSGGQYF. V is TRBV5-1 and J is TRBJ2-7; 11 bases are shared with TRBD2. CDR1 and CDR2 (germline): SGHRS, YFSETQ. The J segment lost 9 bases and the V segment lost 0 bases, leaving 5 bases of the junction unmatched. This CDR3 is built from 14 residues.